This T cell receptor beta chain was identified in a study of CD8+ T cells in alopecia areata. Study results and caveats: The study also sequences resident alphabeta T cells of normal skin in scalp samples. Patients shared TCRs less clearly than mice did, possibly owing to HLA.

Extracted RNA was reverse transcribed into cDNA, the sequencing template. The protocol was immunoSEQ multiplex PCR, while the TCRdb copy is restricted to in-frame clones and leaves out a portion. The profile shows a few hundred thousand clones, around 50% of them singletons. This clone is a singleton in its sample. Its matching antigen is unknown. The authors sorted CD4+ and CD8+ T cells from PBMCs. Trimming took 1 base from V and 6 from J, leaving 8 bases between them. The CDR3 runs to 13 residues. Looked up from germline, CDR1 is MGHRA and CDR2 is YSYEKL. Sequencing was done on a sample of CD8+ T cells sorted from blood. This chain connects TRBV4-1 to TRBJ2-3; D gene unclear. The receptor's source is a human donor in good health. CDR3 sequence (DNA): TGCGCCAGCAGCCAAGTGGGTCAGGATACGCAGTATTTT. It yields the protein CASSQVGQDTQYF.